The 23 T cell receptor beta chains listed next were all sequenced from one sample in a study of blood T cell repertoires in COVID-19. Libraries were prepared by immunoSEQ multiplex PCR; TCRdb keeps only in-frame clonotypes and omits some of them. The top ten hold about 8.4% of the sample, which has some 87,000 clones, 80% seen once. The sample taken for sequencing was peripheral blood. The receptors were gathered from a man aged 45 to 65 who had recovered from COVID-19.

The chain links TRBV2 to TRBJ1-4, with a possible D match to TRBD1 (6 bases). Germline CDR1 SNHLY, CDR2 FYNNEI. The CDR3 extends over 15 amino acids. Trimming removed 2 bases at V and 4 bases at J, with 11 bases between. In DNA, the CDR3 is TGTGCCAGCAGTGAAAACAGGGCCCGTAATGAAAAACTGTTTTTT. Its protein product is CASSENRARNEKLFF.

This clone appeared once. This chain connects TRBV12-3 or TRBV12-4 to TRBJ1-5, with D perhaps TRBD1 (5 bases). The V end lost 5 bases, the J end lost 7 bases, and 12 bases lay between the germline ends. CDR3 length: 13 residues. CDR3 DNA sequence: TGTGCCAGCAGTCCAGGGTATGGCCAGCCCCAGCATTTT. Its translation: CASSPGYGQPQHF.

This chain connects TRBV27 to TRBJ2-1; weak D call: TRBD1 (6 bases). The germline CDR1 and CDR2 sequences are MNHEY and SMNVEV (reference sequence). V lost 3 bases and J lost 8, with 8 bases in between. The length of the CDR3 is 12 residues. CDR3 in DNA: TGTGCCAGCAGTTTTACAGGGTATGAGCAGTTCTTC. Protein product: CASSFTGYEQFF.

The rearrangement links TRBV19 to TRBJ2-3; TRBD2 aligns across 10 bases. J gave up 1 base and V 6 bases, and 4 bases lay outside the gene matches. The germline gives CDR1 LNHDA, CDR2 SQIVND (reference sequence). The CDR3 loop spans 15 amino acids. CDR3 nucleotide sequence: TGTGCCAGTAGCGCTAGCGGGGGTGGCACAGATACGCAGTATTTT. Its translation is CASSASGGGTDTQYF.

This sequence joins TRBV24-1 and TRBJ2-3; unclear D gene. The germline V gene has CDR1 KGHDR and CDR2 SFDVKD. CDR3 size: 16 residues. The ends were cut back, 3 bases at V and 0 bases at J, with 12 bases in the middle. The CDR3 sequence is CATSDAAPYSTDTQYF. Here the CDR3 DNA reads TGTGCCACCAGTGATGCCGCCCCCTATAGCACAGATACGCAGTATTTT.

This chain links TRBV7-3 with TRBJ2-3; TRBD2 is a possible D gene (5 bases). This CDR3 is 16 amino acids long. The germline V gene has CDR1 SGHTA and CDR2 FQGTGA. Between the trimmed V and J ends, which lost 2 bases and 3 bases, there was a span of 15 bases. DNA of the CDR3: TGTGCCAGCAGCTTAGTCCCAGTTGGCGGGACAGATACGCAGTATTTT. This gives the protein CASSLVPVGGTDTQYF. The complete variable domain, with remaining parts taken from reference TRBV7-3 and TRBJ2-3, reads GAGVSQTPSNKVTEKGKYVELRCDPISGHTALYWYRQSLGQGPEFLIYFQGTGAADDSGLPNDRFFAVRPEGSVSTLKIQRTERGDSAVYLCASSLVPVGGTDTQYFGPGTRLTVL.

The table lists this clone with a few counts. In DNA, the CDR3 is TGTGCCGGGGAGAAGGGCGGGGGAGCAGATACGCAGTATTTT. It codes for CAGEKGGGADTQYF. The V and J genes are TRBV30 and TRBJ2-3; 7 positions match TRBD2. Germline lookup yields CDR1 GTSNPN and CDR2 SVGIG (reference sequence). Trimming cost V 8 bases and J 4 bases; bases outside gene matches: 12. The CDR3 totals 14 residues.

V and J are TRBV20-1 and TRBJ2-7; unclear D gene. CDR1 DFQATT and CDR2 SNEGSKA come from the germline V gene (reference sequence). This CDR3 has 15 residues. V shed 3 bases and J shed 0 bases, with 15 bases lying between them. The CDR3 sequence: CSASSPTIVSYEQYF. CDR3 coding DNA: TGCAGTGCTAGTTCACCTACTATTGTCTCCTACGAGCAGTACTTC.

A few counts support this clone. The chain links TRBV6-2 or TRBV6-3 to TRBJ1-2; D possibly corresponds to TRBD1 (6 bases). Germline V lookup: CDR1 MNHEY, CDR2 SVGEGT. V was trimmed by 6 bases and J by 8 bases, leaving 16 bases between them. The CDR3 loop spans 13 amino acids. CDR3: CASSISFRGGYTF. CDR3 bases: TGTGCCAGCAGCATATCGTTCAGGGGCGGCTACACCTTC.

This CDR3 is CASSVALSDYGGEKLFF. Here the CDR3 DNA reads TGTGCCAGCAGCGTAGCCCTATCGGACTACGGTGGGGAAAAACTGTTTTTT. J is TRBJ1-4 and V is TRBV9; D gene unclear. This CDR3 is 17 amino acids long. Between the trimmed V and J ends, which lost 0 bases and 8 bases, there was a span of 20 bases. Germline V gene sequence: CDR1 SGDLS, CDR2 YYNGEE.

This clone has just a few counts. This rearrangement joins TRBV19 to TRBJ2-7; 8 nucleotides match TRBD1. Germline values: CDR1 LNHDA, CDR2 SQIVND (reference sequence). The CDR3 consists of 15 residues. V was clipped by 4 bases and J by 6 bases; unmatched bases: 11. The CDR3 DNA sequence: TGTGCCAGTAGTACTGGACAGGGTGGGATGGGCGAGCAGTACTTC. This encodes CASSTGQGGMGEQYF. Full variable domain (remainder filled in from reference TRBV19 and TRBJ2-7): DGGITQSPKYLFRKEGQNVTLSCEQNLNHDAMYWYRQDPGQGLRLIYYSQIVNDFQKGDIAEGYSVSREKKESFPLTVTSAQKNPTAFYLCASSTGQGGMGEQYFGPGTRLTVT.

This sequence joins TRBV6-6 and TRBJ1-5, with TRBD1 matching over 8 bases. J gave up 3 bases and V 10 bases, and 11 bases lay outside the gene matches. Germline assignment: CDR1 MNHNY and CDR2 SVGAGI (reference sequence). The CDR3 length is 15 residues. The CDR3 DNA reads TGTGCCACCCGGACAGGGATTCAAATCAATCAGCCCCAGCATTTT. Encoded protein: CATRTGIQINQPQHF.

This clone came up a few times. Here the CDR3 reads CAWSVGSGYEQYF. The DNA of the CDR3 is TGTGCCTGGAGTGTTGGGAGCGGATACGAGCAGTACTTC. V is TRBV30 and J is TRBJ2-7; weak D call: TRBD2 (5 bases). The germline V gene has CDR1 GTSNPN and CDR2 SVGIG (reference sequence). The CDR3 is 13 amino acids. Trimming left V 0 bases short and J 4 bases short, with 10 bases between.

The chain carries TRBV21-1 and TRBJ2-7; the table's D call, TRBD1, has no DNA check behind it. TRBV21-1 is described as a pseudogene. CDR3 size: 18 residues. The CDR3 loop reads CASATGTGCVLCTYEQYF. CDR3 in DNA: TGTGCCAGCGCCACCGGGACAGGGTGCGTCCTGTGCACCTACGAGCAGTACTTC.

V is TRBV5-5 and J is TRBJ2-1, with D possibly being TRBD2 (5 bases). V gave up 0 bases and J gave up 10 bases, with 11 bases separating them. This CDR3 comprises 13 residues. Per germline, CDR1 SGHKS and CDR2 YYEKEE (reference sequence). The CDR3 here is CASSLGSSGEQFF. The CDR3 coding sequence is TGTGCCAGCAGCTTGGGTTCTTCGGGAGAGCAGTTCTTC. The full variable domain, its missing parts supplied by reference TRBV5-5 and TRBJ2-1, is DAGVTQSPTHLIKTRGQQVTLRCSPISGHKSVSWYQQVLGQGPQFIFQYYEKEERGRGNFPDRFSARQFPNYSSELNVNALLLGDSALYLCASSLGSSGEQFFGPGTRLTVL.

The chain combines TRBV3-1 (or the pseudogene TRBV3-2) with TRBJ1-4, with D possibly matching TRBD1 (5 bases). V gave up 1 base and J gave up 6 bases, with 9 bases separating them. The CDR3 consists of 14 residues. Germline values: CDR1 LGHDT, CDR2 YNNKEL (reference sequence). CDR3 loop: CASSQGGWDEKLFF. CDR3 bases: TGTGCCAGCAGCCAAGGGGGCTGGGATGAAAAACTGTTTTTT.

This sequence joins TRBV30 and TRBJ2-5, with D possibly matching TRBD2 (7 bases). This CDR3 is built from 14 residues. The germline CDR1 and CDR2 sequences are GTSNPN and SVGIG (reference sequence). V lost 0 bases, J lost 5 bases, and 13 bases lay in between. The CDR3: CAWSVGGAGETQYF. The DNA of the CDR3 is TGTGCCTGGAGTGTAGGGGGGGCCGGGGAGACCCAGTACTTC.

The genes are TRBV6-5 and TRBJ1-2; D possibly corresponds to TRBD1 (6 bases). The CDR3 is 15 residues long. Trimming removed 6 bases at V and 2 bases at J, with 16 bases between. The germline CDR1 and CDR2 sequences are MNHEY and SVGAGI. This CDR3 is CASRTNRVGNYGYTF. CDR3 DNA sequence: TGTGCCAGCAGAACCAACAGGGTCGGGAACTATGGCTACACCTTC.

This chain uses TRBV20-1 with TRBJ1-3; perhaps TRBD1 as D (5 bases). V lost 8 bases, J lost 2 bases, and 7 bases lay in between. This CDR3 region has 11 residues. The germline gives CDR1 DFQATT, CDR2 SNEGSKA (reference sequence). The CDR3, as DNA: TGCAGTCTCAGGGCTGGAAACACCATATATTTT. Translated: CSLRAGNTIYF.

The CDR3 reads CASSPVYPGGTNEKLFF. DNA for the CDR3: TGTGCCAGCAGCCCGGTATACCCAGGAGGAACTAATGAAAAACTGTTTTTT. V and J are TRBV3-1 (or the pseudogene TRBV3-2) and TRBJ1-4; D gene uncertain. V gave up 4 bases and J gave up 1 base, with 16 bases separating them. This CDR3 is built from 17 residues. Looked up from germline, CDR1 is LGHDT and CDR2 is YNNKEL (reference sequence).

The V call is TRBV2, the J call TRBJ1-6, with D perhaps TRBD1 (5 bases). The CDR3 loop spans 14 amino acids. Germline CDR1 SNHLY, CDR2 FYNNEI. Deletions cut 6 bases from V and 6 bases from J, with 12 bases between. CDR3 amino acids: CASRETESNSPLHF. The CDR3 region has the DNA TGTGCCAGCAGGGAGACAGAGTCTAATTCACCCCTCCACTTT.

V usage is TRBV10-3 and J usage is TRBJ2-5; TRBD1 aligns across 12 bases. This CDR3 has 16 amino acids. Trimming at V came to 0 bases and at J to 5 bases, leaving 4 bases not matched to a gene. CDR1 is ENHRY and CDR2 is SYGVKD in the germline V gene. The CDR3 DNA follows: TGTGCCATCAGTGAGTCGGGACAGGGGGCTGAGGAGACCCAGTACTTC. Translation: CAISESGQGAEETQYF.

The rearrangement links TRBV3-1 (or the pseudogene TRBV3-2) to TRBJ2-5, with TRBD2 matching over 8 bases. Trimming cost V 1 base and J 14 bases; bases outside gene matches: 18. CDR1 is LGHDT and CDR2 is YNNKEL in the germline V gene (reference sequence). The CDR3 extends over 16 amino acids. CDR3 loop: CASSQAGQRGPQSKYF. The CDR3 region has the DNA TGTGCCAGCAGCCAAGCGGGCCAGCGGGGGCCCCAATCGAAATACTTC.